The 30 T cell receptor beta chains below were found in one sample sequenced in a study of shared clonotypes between healthy human individuals. Sequencing used immunoSEQ multiplex PCR; TCRdb keeps in-frame clones, though not all of them. The sample includes some 680,000 clones, 73% seen only once; the top ten take around 1.8%. Sequenced material: memory CD4+ T cells sorted from blood. The subset was: CD45RA-negative fraction. Every receptor here comes from a woman aged 25 to 39 in good health.

The chain has TRBV2 and TRBJ2-7, with TRBD2 identical over 12 bases. Germline loops: CDR1 SNHLY, CDR2 FYNNEI. The CDR3 is 15 amino acids. Trimming took 6 bases from V and 3 from J; bases not matched to a gene: 6. The CDR3 loop is CASSKRTSGIYEQYF. The CDR3 DNA reads as TGTGCCAGCAGCAAAAGGACTAGCGGGATCTACGAGCAGTACTTC. The full variable domain, rest sourced from reference TRBV2 and TRBJ2-7, is EPEVTQTPSHQVTQMGQEVILRCVPISNHLYFYWYRQILGQKVEFLVSFYNNEISEKSEIFDDQFSVERPDGSNFTLKIRSTKLEDSAMYFCASSKRTSGIYEQYFGPGTRLTVT.

The CDR3 coding sequence is TGTGCCAGCAGTTCATCGGGTCGGGACATCTGGCAGTTCTTC. The encoded protein is CASSSSGRDIWQFF. The rearrangement uses TRBV28 and TRBJ2-1; possibly TRBD1 for D (6 bases). The CDR3 loop spans 14 amino acids. In germline, CDR1 is MDHEN, CDR2 SYDVKM. V was clipped by 4 bases and J by 12 bases, with 19 bases between them.

On this clone: This sample also contains other DNA sequences that code for the same CDR3. The chain combines TRBV29-1 with TRBJ2-3, with 7 nucleotides matching TRBD1. The CDR3 is 13 residues long. Germline CDR1 reads SQVTM; CDR2 reads ANQGSEA. Trimming removed 3 bases from V and 1 base from J; junction bases left unmatched: 1. The CDR3 DNA reads TGCAGCGTTGACGGACAGGGCACAGATACGCAGTATTTT. Translated, it gives CSVDGQGTDTQYF.

The chain uses TRBV27 and TRBJ2-7; a weak D match, TRBD2 (7 bases). The CDR3 has 16 amino acids. Germline values: CDR1 MNHEY, CDR2 SMNVEV (reference sequence). Trimming removed 5 bases at V and 4 bases at J, with 21 bases between. CDR3 nucleotide sequence: TGTGCCAGCAGTCTTCTTGGAGGGGGGGAGGTATACGAGCAGTACTTC. This encodes CASSLLGGGEVYEQYF.

This rearrangement joins TRBV28 to TRBJ1-4; the D gene is possibly TRBD1 (6 bases). Germline V gives CDR1 MDHEN, CDR2 SYDVKM. Trimming took off 3 bases at V and 3 bases at J, with 8 bases between the two ends. The CDR3 has 14 amino acids. The CDR3 sequence is CASSFRGSNEKLFF. As DNA, the CDR3 is TGTGCCAGCAGTTTTAGGGGGTCTAATGAAAAACTGTTTTTT.

The chain combines TRBV12-5 with TRBJ2-7; TRBD1 agrees at 10 bases. Germline V gene sequence: CDR1 LGHNT, CDR2 FRNRAP. The junction had 11 bases not matched to a gene; V was cut back by 9 bases and J by 6 bases. CDR3 length: 14 amino acids. The CDR3 DNA is TGTGCTAGCTCTAGGGGACAGGGGAATGGCGAGCAGTACTTC. It specifies CASSRGQGNGEQYF.

This sequence joins TRBV28 and TRBJ2-3; D uncertain. V dropped 6 bases and J dropped 5 bases, with 15 bases sitting between them. In germline, CDR1 is MDHEN, CDR2 SYDVKM. This CDR3 has 14 amino acids. CDR3 bases: TGTGCCAGCAGGATTCCCATGGGTGAAGATACGCAGTATTTT. It encodes CASRIPMGEDTQYF. Variable domain in full (rest from reference TRBV28 and TRBJ2-3): DVKVTQSSRYLVKRTGEKVFLECVQDMDHENMFWYRQDPGLGLRLIYFSYDVKMKEKGDIPEGYSVSREKKERFSLILESASTNQTSMYLCASRIPMGEDTQYFGPGTRLTVL.

The V and J genes are TRBV7-9 and TRBJ2-5, with D perhaps TRBD1 (6 bases). CDR1 and CDR2 (germline): SEHNR, FQNEAQ (reference sequence). V dropped 0 bases and J dropped 0 bases, with 8 bases sitting between them. The CDR3 extends over 15 amino acids. The CDR3 sequence: CASSLAGAYQETQYF. The CDR3, as DNA: TGTGCCAGCAGCTTAGCGGGGGCGTACCAAGAGACCCAGTACTTC.

The chain is built from TRBV19 and TRBJ2-7; 9 positions agree with TRBD1. CDR1 and CDR2 from the germline V gene are LNHDA and SQIVND (reference sequence). The CDR3 runs to 16 residues. V lost 5 bases to trimming and J lost 4 bases; unmatched junction nucleotides: 12. CDR3 nucleotides: TGTGCCAGTAGTGATCTATCCGGGACAGGGACTTACGAGCAGTACTTC. This sequence encodes CASSDLSGTGTYEQYF. Full variable domain (rest looked up from reference TRBV19 and TRBJ2-7): DGGITQSPKYLFRKEGQNVTLSCEQNLNHDAMYWYRQDPGQGLRLIYYSQIVNDFQKGDIAEGYSVSREKKESFPLTVTSAQKNPTAFYLCASSDLSGTGTYEQYFGPGTRLTVT.

The CDR3 coding sequence is TGTGCCAGCAGCCGGAACAAGTACCAGAAGGACAGTGTAAGCGAGCAGTACTTC. The encoded protein is CASSRNKYQKDSVSEQYF. The J gene is TRBJ2-7, the V gene TRBV5-4, with a possible D match to TRBD1 (6 bases). V dropped 4 bases and J dropped 6 bases, with 29 bases sitting between them. The CDR3 is 18 amino acids. Looked up from germline, CDR1 is SGHNT and CDR2 is YYREEE (reference sequence).

This clone was observed a single time. This rearrangement joins TRBV4-1 to TRBJ2-7; TRBD2 matches 11 bases. This CDR3 has 14 residues. Trimming removed 4 bases from V and 3 bases from J; junction bases left unmatched: 2. Germline lookup yields CDR1 MGHRA and CDR2 YSYEKL. CDR3 sequence reads: CASSPLAGVYEQYF. In DNA, the CDR3 is TGCGCCAGCAGCCCACTAGCGGGAGTCTACGAGCAGTACTTC.

The chain couples TRBV5-4 to TRBJ2-3, with D perhaps TRBD1 (5 bases). Germline loops: CDR1 SGHNT, CDR2 YYREEE (reference sequence). Trimming stripped 1 base from V and 2 bases from J, with 8 bases between. This CDR3 region has 14 residues. CDR3: CASSLQGYTDTQYF. The CDR3 DNA is TGTGCCAGCAGCTTGCAGGGCTACACAGATACGCAGTATTTT.

This clone was counted once. This chain links TRBV2 with TRBJ2-5, with TRBD2 matching over 10 bases. The CDR3 is 16 residues long. Trimming cost V 6 bases and J 1 base; bases outside gene matches: 8. The germline gives CDR1 SNHLY, CDR2 FYNNEI. DNA for the CDR3: TGTGCCAGCAGCAGCCGAGCGGGAGGGTCCCAAGAGACCCAGTACTTC. Residues: CASSSRAGGSQETQYF.

The rearrangement joins TRBV4-1 to TRBJ2-7; TRBD1 matches 9 bases. Germline V gene data show CDR1 as MGHRA and CDR2 as YSYEKL. V lost 4 bases to trimming and J lost 3 bases; unmatched junction nucleotides: 10. CDR3 length: 16 residues. CDR3 bases: TGCGCCAGCAGCCGAGATCCCGGGACAGGGTTCTACGAGCAGTACTTC. This translates into CASSRDPGTGFYEQYF.

This clone was seen a few times. The chain couples TRBV10-3 to TRBJ1-5; TRBD1 matches 9 bases. Germline CDR1 reads ENHRY; CDR2 reads SYGVKD. Unmatched junction bases numbered 1, after V lost 3 bases and J lost 1 base. The CDR3 totals 15 residues. CDR3 DNA: TGTGCCATCAGTGAAGGGACAGGGAGCAATCAGCCCCAGCATTTT. Amino acids: CAISEGTGSNQPQHF.

The sample holds one count of this clone. The chain is built from TRBV19 and TRBJ2-5; the D gene is possibly TRBD1 (5 bases). There are 16 residues in the CDR3. Trimming left V 5 bases short and J 5 bases short, with 21 bases between. Germline V gene sequence: CDR1 LNHDA, CDR2 SQIVND (reference sequence). The CDR3 reads CASSHPGQGEAETQYF. The CDR3, as DNA: TGTGCCAGTAGTCATCCCGGGCAGGGCGAAGCGGAGACCCAGTACTTC. Variable domain in full (rest from reference TRBV19 and TRBJ2-5): DGGITQSPKYLFRKEGQNVTLSCEQNLNHDAMYWYRQDPGQGLRLIYYSQIVNDFQKGDIAEGYSVSREKKESFPLTVTSAQKNPTAFYLCASSHPGQGEAETQYFGPGTRLLVL.

The genes are TRBV5-1 and TRBJ2-5; D possibly matches TRBD1 or TRBD2 (6 bases each). Germline V gene lookup returns CDR1 SGHRS and CDR2 YFSETQ. This CDR3 has 14 residues. The V end lost 2 bases, the J end lost 4 bases, and 12 bases lay between the germline ends. The CDR3 spells CASSFGGRTETQYF. DNA of the CDR3: TGCGCCAGCAGCTTTGGGGGGCGAACAGAGACCCAGTACTTC. Variable domain in full (rest from reference TRBV5-1 and TRBJ2-5): KAGVTQTPRYLIKTRGQQVTLSCSPISGHRSVSWYQQTPGQGLQFLFEYFSETQRNKGNFPGRFSGRQFSNSRSEMNVSTLELGDSALYLCASSFGGRTETQYFGPGTRLLVL.

This chain uses TRBV7-9 with TRBJ2-5; D is uncertain. The germline V and J ends were trimmed by 1 base and 5 bases, with 17 bases remaining between them. CDR1 is SEHNR, CDR2 FQNEAQ, per germline (reference sequence). The CDR3 totals 16 residues. The CDR3 DNA follows: TGTGCCAGCAGCTTAGAAAGGGCAGCTTGGCGGGAGACCCAGTACTTC. This gives the protein CASSLERAAWRETQYF.

The chain uses TRBV5-1 and TRBJ2-5; TRBD1 matches at 8 bases. CDR1 SGHRS and CDR2 YFSETQ come from the germline V gene. The CDR3 is made up of 15 amino acids. Trimming removed 4 bases from V and 2 bases from J; junction bases left unmatched: 7. The CDR3 sequence: CASSARGQEQETQYF. The CDR3 region has the DNA TGCGCCAGCAGCGCGAGGGGACAGGAGCAAGAGACCCAGTACTTC.

This chain links TRBV10-2 with TRBJ2-3; D is perhaps TRBD1 or TRBD2 (5 bases each). The ends were cut back, 6 bases at V and 3 bases at J, with 13 bases in the middle. Germline assignment: CDR1 WSHSY and CDR2 SAAADI. The CDR3 totals 14 residues. The CDR3 loop reads CASRVGATTDTQYF. Written as DNA, the CDR3 is TGCGCCAGCAGAGTCGGGGCCACTACAGATACGCAGTATTTT.

This chain uses TRBV5-1 with TRBJ2-2; tentative D call: TRBD1 (6 bases). The V and J ends lost 1 base and 7 bases respectively, with 23 bases between them. CDR1 SGHRS and CDR2 YFSETQ come from the germline V gene. The CDR3 covers 18 residues. The CDR3 nucleotides read TGCGCCAGCAGCTTGTTGGGGCTTACAGGGTTCAGAGGCGGGGAGCTGTTTTTT. Amino acid sequence: CASSLLGLTGFRGGELFF.

The J gene is TRBJ2-5, the V gene TRBV23-1; TRBD1 matches 8 bases. TRBV23-1 is an ORF, with its function uncertain. The CDR3 has 13 amino acids. The J segment lost 5 bases and the V segment lost 3 bases, leaving 2 bases of the junction unmatched. The DNA for the CDR3 is TGCGCCAGCAGTCACGGACAGGGCGAGACCCAGTACTTC. Translated: CASSHGQGETQYF.

This chain connects TRBV4-2 to TRBJ2-5, with TRBD2 as a possible D gene (5 bases). Germline assignment: CDR1 LGHNA and CDR2 YNFKEQ. The CDR3 is made up of 14 amino acids. V dropped 0 bases and J dropped 5 bases, with 10 bases sitting between them. This chain's CDR3 is CASSQDIVAETQYF. In nucleotides, the CDR3 is TGTGCCAGCAGCCAAGATATCGTAGCGGAGACCCAGTACTTC.

This clone was observed once. This rearrangement joins TRBV11-2 to TRBJ2-6; 8 nucleotides agree with TRBD1. CDR1 and CDR2 from the germline V gene are SGHAT and FQNNGV. V dropped 1 base and J dropped 0; count of bases not matched to a gene: 5. CDR3 length: 18 residues. The CDR3 loop is CASSLVRTGYSGANVLTF. In DNA form, the CDR3 reads TGTGCCAGCAGCTTAGTCCGGACAGGGTACTCTGGGGCCAACGTCCTGACTTTC.

The chain recombines TRBV2 with TRBJ2-2, with D maybe TRBD2 (5 bases). Germline V lookup: CDR1 SNHLY, CDR2 FYNNEI. V was pared by 4 bases and J by 5 bases, with 14 bases between. The CDR3 extends over 15 amino acids. CDR3 sequence: CASSVRASQTGELFF. CDR3 nucleotide sequence: TGTGCCAGCAGTGTTAGGGCTAGCCAAACCGGGGAGCTGTTTTTT.

The chain uses TRBV6-5 and TRBJ2-7; the match to TRBD2 covers 7 bases. The CDR3 is 16 residues long. V gave up 0 bases and J gave up 3 bases; unmatched junction bases: 8. The germline V gene encodes CDR1 MNHEY and CDR2 SVGAGI. In DNA form, the CDR3 reads TGTGCCAGCAGTTACTCGCTGGTAGCGGGCGTCTACGAGCAGTACTTC. Protein sequence: CASSYSLVAGVYEQYF.

The chain joins TRBV5-6 to TRBJ2-3; 7 positions agree with TRBD1. This CDR3 has 14 amino acids. Losses at the gene ends were 4 bases for V and 6 bases for J; bases not matched to a gene: 8. From germline, CDR1 is SGHDT and CDR2 YYEEEE. The DNA for the CDR3 is TGTGCCAGCAGCGATCGTGACAGGGCTGATACGCAGTATTTT. This codes for CASSDRDRADTQYF.

This clone was seen only a few times. The V call is TRBV9, the J call TRBJ2-1; 8 nucleotides align to TRBD2. The CDR3 consists of 14 residues. V lost 0 bases and J lost 8; bases outside the gene matches: 4. Germline CDR1 reads SGDLS; CDR2 reads YYNGEE. The CDR3 loop reads CASSVAAGDHEQFF. CDR3 DNA: TGTGCCAGCAGCGTAGCAGCGGGAGACCATGAGCAGTTCTTC. The whole variable domain, filled in from reference TRBV9 and TRBJ2-1, reads DSGVTQTPKHLITATGQRVTLRCSPRSGDLSVYWYQQSLDQGLQFLIQYYNGEERAKGNILERFSAQQFPDLHSELNLSSLELGDSALYFCASSVAAGDHEQFFGPGTRLTVL.

With respect to this clone: The same CDR3 can be traced to other DNA sequences in this sample. The rearrangement joins TRBV5-1 to TRBJ2-3; 8 bases are a match to TRBD2. The germline gives CDR1 SGHRS, CDR2 YFSETQ. This CDR3 region has 14 residues. Trimming at V came to 2 bases and at J to 2 bases, leaving 1 base not matched to a gene. The CDR3 here is CASSLGLATDTQYF. As DNA, the CDR3 is TGCGCCAGCAGCTTAGGACTAGCCACAGATACGCAGTATTTT.

This sequence joins TRBV27 and TRBJ1-5; the D is unclear. CDR1 and CDR2 (germline): MNHEY, SMNVEV (reference sequence). This CDR3 has 17 amino acids. V lost 5 bases and J lost 1, with 18 bases in between. This CDR3 reads CASSPMAGYWSNQPQHF. In DNA form, the CDR3 reads TGTGCCAGCAGTCCAATGGCAGGTTATTGGAGCAATCAGCCCCAGCATTTT.